These 22 T cell receptor beta chains share one sample of origin, sequenced in a study of blood T cell repertoires in COVID-19. Assay: immunoSEQ multiplex PCR; the TCRdb copy retains only in-frame clones and omits some. The sample lists about 240,000 clones; roughly four fifths were seen once. The sequenced sample consisted of peripheral blood. These receptors all stem from a woman between 18 and 29 years old with acute or convalescent COVID-19.

V usage is TRBV3-1 (or the pseudogene TRBV3-2) and J usage is TRBJ2-3, with D possibly matching TRBD2 (5 bases). The V gene's germline CDR1 is LGHDT and CDR2 YNNKEL (reference sequence). The CDR3 extends over 14 amino acids. Trimming shortened V by 6 bases and J by 0 bases, and 10 bases separated the two germline ends. The CDR3 loop is CASSSRDSTDTQYF. The DNA of the CDR3 is TGTGCCAGCAGTTCTCGGGATAGCACAGATACGCAGTATTTT.

CDR3 loop: CASRTRTVEKLFF. As DNA, the CDR3 is TGTGCCAGCAGGACCCGGACTGTTGAAAAACTGTTTTTT. The V gene is TRBV12-3 or TRBV12-4, the J gene TRBJ1-4, with unresolved D. The V and J ends lost 6 bases and 7 bases respectively, with 12 bases between them. The CDR3 is 13 residues long.

The chain has TRBV11-2 and TRBJ2-7; no clear D. V was pared by 5 bases and J by 5 bases, with 22 bases between. This CDR3 contains 16 residues. Germline V CDR1 and CDR2: SGHAT, FQNNGV. Written as DNA, the CDR3 is TGTGCCAGCAGCCCGACGAAGGTACTACTACTACACGAGCAGTACTTC. Translated, it gives CASSPTKVLLLHEQYF.

The CDR3: CASARREPDTQYF. The CDR3 DNA sequence: TGTGCCAGCGCTAGACGGGAGCCAGATACGCAGTATTTT. This chain joins TRBV6-5 and TRBJ2-3, with D perhaps TRBD2 (6 bases). Germline V gene data show CDR1 as MNHEY and CDR2 as SVGAGI. CDR3 length: 13 residues. The V end lost 8 bases, the J end lost 4 bases, and 13 bases lay between the germline ends.

A note on this clone: Other nucleotide sequences in the sample specify the same CDR3. This chain connects TRBV25-1 to TRBJ2-5, with a tentative D call TRBD2 (6 bases). The CDR3 contains 15 residues. Germline V gene data show CDR1 as MGHDK and CDR2 as SYGVNS. V was trimmed by 8 bases and J by 7 bases, leaving 23 bases between them. CDR3 loop: CASESSGPSRATQYF. CDR3 coding DNA: TGTGCCAGCGAGAGTAGCGGACCCTCTAGGGCGACCCAGTACTTC.

V gene TRBV7-2 combines with J gene TRBJ2-7; perhaps TRBD1 as D (6 bases). The CDR3 runs 15 residues. Germline CDR1 SGHTA, CDR2 FQGNSA. V lost 1 base to trimming and J lost 4 bases, with 14 bases between them. CDR3 protein: CASSLVRDKRYEQYF. CDR3 sequence (DNA): TGTGCCAGCAGCTTAGTACGGGACAAAAGATACGAGCAGTACTTC.

This clone was seen more than once but under ten times. The J gene is TRBJ2-7, the V gene TRBV6-2 or TRBV6-3, with D tentatively TRBD2 (6 bases). The length of the CDR3 is 16 residues. Trimming pared 0 bases from V and 7 bases from J, leaving 19 bases between. Germline V gives CDR1 MNHEY, CDR2 SVGEGT. The DNA of the CDR3 is TGTGCCAGCAGTTACTCGACTAGGAGCCCCCTTGGTGAGCAGTACTTC. Encoded protein: CASSYSTRSPLGEQYF.

This chain links TRBV29-1 with TRBJ2-1; D possibly corresponds to TRBD2 (6 bases). CDR3 length: 14 amino acids. Trimming stripped 4 bases from V and 9 bases from J, with 19 bases between. The germline V gene has CDR1 SQVTM and CDR2 ANQGSEA. CDR3 sequence (DNA): TGCAGCGTTGTAATACGGGAGCAGATCTCTGAGCAGTTCTTC. Amino acid sequence: CSVVIREQISEQFF.

Only a few counts were recorded for this clone. The chain links TRBV10-3 to TRBJ2-7, with TRBD2 matching 11 bases. This CDR3 contains 15 residues. V gave up 0 bases and J gave up 7 bases; unmatched junction bases: 5. From germline, CDR1 is ENHRY and CDR2 SYGVKD. The CDR3 bases are TGTGCCATCAGTGAGTCTAGCGGGAGGGCAGGGGAGCAGTACTTC. It translates to CAISESSGRAGEQYF.

V and J are TRBV9 and TRBJ2-7; TRBD1 might be the D (5 bases). V lost 3 bases and J lost 0, with 10 bases in between. The CDR3 sequence is 14 residues long. CDR1 is SGDLS, CDR2 YYNGEE, per germline. The CDR3 DNA is TGTGCCAGCAGCGCCTGGGGCAGCTCCTACGAGCAGTACTTC. Encoded protein: CASSAWGSSYEQYF.

The chain combines TRBV2 with TRBJ2-1, with TRBD2 matching 8 bases. This CDR3 is built from 14 residues. Germline CDR1 and CDR2: SNHLY and FYNNEI. Trimming at V came to 1 base and at J to 15 bases, leaving 11 bases not matched to a gene. The CDR3 protein is CASSEDALSGSGFF. In DNA form, the CDR3 reads TGTGCCAGCAGTGAAGACGCCCTAAGCGGGAGCGGGTTCTTC.

This chain links TRBV28 with TRBJ2-7, with 7 bases fitting TRBD1. The CDR3 is 14 amino acids. Germline V gene lookup returns CDR1 MDHEN and CDR2 SYDVKM. V trimming: 11 bases; J trimming: 6 bases; junction bases outside the gene matches: 16. The CDR3 nucleotides read TGTGCCGCTAGTGAGAGGGGGCTGATGGGCGAGCAGTACTTC. As protein: CAASERGLMGEQYF. Based on the CDR3 plus reference TRBV28 and TRBJ2-7, the full variable domain is DVKVTQSSRYLVKRTGEKVFLECVQDMDHENMFWYRQDPGLGLRLIYFSYDVKMKEKGDIPEGYSVSREKKERFSLILESASTNQTSMYLCAASERGLMGEQYFGPGTRLTVT.

The rearrangement joins TRBV5-6 to TRBJ2-5, with a weak D call TRBD2 (6 bases). The CDR3 sequence is 15 residues long. Between the trimmed V and J ends, which lost 0 bases and 5 bases, there was a span of 14 bases. CDR1 is SGHDT, CDR2 YYEEEE, per germline. The CDR3 loop reads CASSLGGGAVETQYF. CDR3 sequence (DNA): TGTGCCAGCAGCTTGGGGGGCGGGGCCGTGGAGACCCAGTACTTC.

The chain employs TRBV3-1 (or the pseudogene TRBV3-2) and TRBJ2-1, with TRBD2 matching 11 bases. V shed 6 bases, J shed 5 bases, and the junction held 0 bases outside the gene matches. The V gene's germline CDR1 is LGHDT and CDR2 YNNKEL (reference sequence). There are 13 residues in the CDR3. The CDR3 here is CASRTSGNNEQFF. CDR3 in DNA: TGTGCCAGCAGGACTAGCGGGAACAATGAGCAGTTCTTC.

This chain connects TRBV28 to TRBJ2-3; 12 bases align to TRBD2. V gave up 3 bases and J gave up 5 bases; unmatched junction bases: 6. This CDR3 has 16 amino acids. Germline V gene data show CDR1 as MDHEN and CDR2 as SYDVKM. The CDR3 DNA is TGTGCCAGCAGTTTTACTAGCGGGAGGCTTCAAGATACGCAGTATTTT. Translated: CASSFTSGRLQDTQYF.

The chain uses TRBV2 and TRBJ2-2, with 14 bases matching TRBD2. Germline values: CDR1 SNHLY, CDR2 FYNNEI. The CDR3 covers 18 residues. The V gene end was trimmed by 4 bases and the J gene end by 1 base; junction bases not matched to a gene: 5. The CDR3 reads CASSGGLAGVLNTGELFF. For the CDR3, the DNA is TGTGCCAGCAGTGGGGGACTAGCGGGAGTATTGAACACCGGGGAGCTGTTTTTT.

CDR3 coding DNA: TGTGCCAGCAGCCTGAACAGTGGCTACACCTTC. It specifies CASSLNSGYTF. The chain links TRBV12-3 or TRBV12-4 to TRBJ1-2; D remains ambiguous. The CDR3 has 11 residues. The V end lost 6 bases, the J end lost 7 bases, and 9 bases lay between the germline ends.

The chain is built from TRBV6-1 and TRBJ2-7; D may be TRBD1 (6 bases). Germline lookup yields CDR1 MNHNS and CDR2 SASEGT. V was shortened by 2 bases and J by 4 bases, with 9 bases between the two germline ends. The CDR3 has 13 residues. The CDR3 nucleotides are TGTGCCAGCAGTGAATATAGGGGGTACGAGCAGTACTTC. Its translation is CASSEYRGYEQYF.

The chain is built from TRBV28 and TRBJ1-2, with a tentative D call TRBD1 (6 bases). Germline V gives CDR1 MDHEN, CDR2 SYDVKM. Trimming removed 5 bases at V and 2 bases at J, with 15 bases between. The CDR3 runs to 15 residues. CDR3 loop: CASSPPGQGNYGYTF. The CDR3 nucleotides read TGTGCCAGCAGTCCCCCGGGGCAGGGGAACTATGGCTACACCTTC.

The CDR3 reads CSASPRETQYF. The CDR3 DNA sequence: TGCAGTGCTAGTCCCCGGGAGACCCAGTACTTC. V is TRBV20-1 and J is TRBJ2-5; D remains ambiguous. The CDR3 sequence is 11 residues long. V was clipped by 3 bases and J by 5 bases, with 7 bases between them. Germline loops: CDR1 DFQATT, CDR2 SNEGSKA (reference sequence).

J is TRBJ2-7 and V is TRBV7-2, with 7 bases that match TRBD2. This CDR3 is built from 14 residues. The V gene end was trimmed by 3 bases and the J gene end by 1 base; junction bases not matched to a gene: 3. In germline, CDR1 is SGHTA, CDR2 FQGNSA. In DNA, the CDR3 is TGTGCCAGCAGCTTTAGCGGGCGGTCCTACGAGCAGTACTTC. It codes for CASSFSGRSYEQYF.

This clone has more than one count but fewer than ten. V gene TRBV5-6 combines with J gene TRBJ1-5; a possible D gene is TRBD1 (6 bases). The V and J ends lost 1 base and 2 bases respectively, with 10 bases between them. The length of the CDR3 is 15 residues. Germline V CDR1 and CDR2: SGHDT, YYEEEE. CDR3 nucleotide sequence: TGTGCCAGCAGCTTGTTAGGGGGGGGCAATCAGCCCCAGCATTTT. It translates to CASSLLGGGNQPQHF.